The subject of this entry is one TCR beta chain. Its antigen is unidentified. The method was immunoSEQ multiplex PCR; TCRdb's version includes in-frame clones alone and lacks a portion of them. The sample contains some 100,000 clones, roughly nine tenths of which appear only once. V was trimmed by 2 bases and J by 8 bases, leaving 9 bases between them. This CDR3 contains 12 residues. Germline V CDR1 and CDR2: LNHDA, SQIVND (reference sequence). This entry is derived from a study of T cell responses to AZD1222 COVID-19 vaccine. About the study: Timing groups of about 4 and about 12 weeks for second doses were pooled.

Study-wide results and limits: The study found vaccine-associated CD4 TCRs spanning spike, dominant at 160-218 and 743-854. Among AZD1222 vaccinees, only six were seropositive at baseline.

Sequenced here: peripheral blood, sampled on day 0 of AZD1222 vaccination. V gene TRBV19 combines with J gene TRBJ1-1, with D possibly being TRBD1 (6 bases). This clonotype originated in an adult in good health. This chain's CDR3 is CASSIRQAEAFF. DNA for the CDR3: TGTGCCAGTAGTATACGACAGGCAGAAGCTTTCTTT.